The present TCR beta chain was sequenced within a study of blood T cell repertoires in COVID-19. Study-level information: Sources were T cells, B-cell-depleted T cells, or PBMCs; the material itself was cDNA or gDNA.

Losses at the gene ends were 3 bases for V and 2 bases for J; bases not matched to a gene: 12. Germline lookup yields CDR1 LGHNA and CDR2 YNFKEQ. This CDR3 contains 18 residues. The method was immunoSEQ multiplex PCR; TCRdb's version includes in-frame clones alone and lacks a portion of them. The sample shows about 130,000 clones, about four fifths of them seen only once. Sequencing input: PBMCs or T cells enriched from blood (not recorded which). The clonotype comes from a man between 50 and 59 years old who had recovered from COVID-19. The chain uses TRBV4-2 and TRBJ2-7, with 11 bases identical to TRBD2. In DNA form, the CDR3 reads TGTGCCAGCAGCCATTTGAGGTTAGCGGGGGGGAAAACCTACGAGCAGTACTTC. Translating gives CASSHLRLAGGKTYEQYF.